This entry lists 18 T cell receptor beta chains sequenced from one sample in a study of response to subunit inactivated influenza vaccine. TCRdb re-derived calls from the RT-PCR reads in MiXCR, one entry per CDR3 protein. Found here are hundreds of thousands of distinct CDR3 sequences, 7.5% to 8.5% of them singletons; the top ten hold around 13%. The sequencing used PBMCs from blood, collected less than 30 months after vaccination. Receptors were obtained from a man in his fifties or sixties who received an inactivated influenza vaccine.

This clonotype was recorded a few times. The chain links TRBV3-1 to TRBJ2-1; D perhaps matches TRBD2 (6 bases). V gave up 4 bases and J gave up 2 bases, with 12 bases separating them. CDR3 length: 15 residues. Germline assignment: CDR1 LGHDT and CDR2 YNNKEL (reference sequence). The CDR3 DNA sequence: TGTGCCAGCAGCCCGAGGGAGGTTACCTACAATGAGCAGTTCTTC. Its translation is CASSPREVTYNEQFF.

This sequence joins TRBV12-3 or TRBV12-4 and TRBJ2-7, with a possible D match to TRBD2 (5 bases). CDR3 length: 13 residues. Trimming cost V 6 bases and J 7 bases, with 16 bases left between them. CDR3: CASSARGPGEQYF. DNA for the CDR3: TGTGCCAGCAGCGCGAGAGGGCCCGGGGAGCAGTACTTC.

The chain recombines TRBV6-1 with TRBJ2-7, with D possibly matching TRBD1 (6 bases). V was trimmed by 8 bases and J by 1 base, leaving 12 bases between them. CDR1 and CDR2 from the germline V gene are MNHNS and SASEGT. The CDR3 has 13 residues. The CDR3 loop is CASHTRGSYEQYF. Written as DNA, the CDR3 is TGTGCCAGCCACACTAGGGGGTCCTACGAGCAGTACTTC.

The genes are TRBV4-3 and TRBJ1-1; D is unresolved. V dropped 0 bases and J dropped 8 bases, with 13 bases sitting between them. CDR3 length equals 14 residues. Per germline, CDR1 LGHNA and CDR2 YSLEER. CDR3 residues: CASSQEWSGAEAFF. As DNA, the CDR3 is TGCGCCAGCAGCCAAGAATGGTCGGGCGCAGAAGCTTTCTTT.

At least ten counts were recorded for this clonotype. The CDR3 nucleotides read TGCAGTGCCCTCGGAGGGGGATTGACAGGGCATCAGCCCCAGCATTTT. Protein sequence: CSALGGGLTGHQPQHF. This chain joins TRBV20-1 and TRBJ1-5; 7 positions match TRBD1. The junction had 16 bases not matched to a gene; V was cut back by 6 bases and J by 5 bases. CDR1 is DFQATT and CDR2 is SNEGSKA in the germline V gene (reference sequence). The CDR3 spans 16 residues.

CDR3 nucleotide sequence: TGTGCCAGCAGCTGGCCCTCTTCCACCGGGGAGCTGTTTTTT. Amino acids: CASSWPSSTGELFF. The rearrangement uses TRBV7-9 and TRBJ2-2; no clear D. CDR1 is SEHNR and CDR2 is FQNEAQ in the germline V gene (reference sequence). The V end was cut by 4 bases, the J end by 4 bases, with 10 bases between. The CDR3 has 14 residues. Looking up the rest from reference TRBV7-9 and TRBJ2-2 gives the full variable domain: DTGVSQNPRHKITKRGQNVTFRCDPISEHNRLYWYRQTLGQGPEFLTYFQNEAQLEKSRLLSDRFSAERPKGSFSTLEIQRTEQGDSAMYLCASSWPSSTGELFFGEGSRLTVL.

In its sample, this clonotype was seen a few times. CDR3 coding DNA: TGTGCCAGCAGGATAGGGCAGGGAGAGACCCAGTACTTC. It codes for CASRIGQGETQYF. This sequence joins TRBV12-3 or TRBV12-4 and TRBJ2-5; weak D call: TRBD1 (5 bases). CDR3 length: 13 residues. V lost 6 bases to trimming and J lost 4 bases, with 12 bases between them.

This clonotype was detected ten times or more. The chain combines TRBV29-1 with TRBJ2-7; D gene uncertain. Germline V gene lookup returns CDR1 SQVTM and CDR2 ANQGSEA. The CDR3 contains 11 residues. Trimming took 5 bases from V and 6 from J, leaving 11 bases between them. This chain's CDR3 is CSVFTVSEQYF. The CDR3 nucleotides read TGCAGCGTTTTTACGGTGTCCGAGCAGTACTTC.

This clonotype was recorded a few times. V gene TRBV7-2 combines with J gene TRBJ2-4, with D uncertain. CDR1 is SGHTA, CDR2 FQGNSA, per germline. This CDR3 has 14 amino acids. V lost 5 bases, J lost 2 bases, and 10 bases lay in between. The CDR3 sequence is CASSRRESKNIQYF. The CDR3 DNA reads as TGTGCCAGCAGCCGCCGTGAGTCCAAAAACATTCAGTACTTC.

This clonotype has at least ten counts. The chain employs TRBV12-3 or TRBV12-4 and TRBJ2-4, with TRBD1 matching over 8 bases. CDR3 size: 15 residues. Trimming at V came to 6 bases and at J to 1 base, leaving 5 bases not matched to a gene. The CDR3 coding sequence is TGTGCCAGCAGCCGGGACAGGTTGGCCAAAAACATTCAGTACTTC. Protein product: CASSRDRLAKNIQYF.

The CDR3 region has the DNA TGTGCCAGCAGCAAACAGGGAGAACAGGGGGCAACAGATACGCAGTATTTT. Translating gives CASSKQGEQGATDTQYF. This rearrangement joins TRBV21-1 to TRBJ2-3; TRBD1, as called in the table, went unchecked against the DNA. TRBV21-1 has pseudogene status. The CDR3 is 17 amino acids.

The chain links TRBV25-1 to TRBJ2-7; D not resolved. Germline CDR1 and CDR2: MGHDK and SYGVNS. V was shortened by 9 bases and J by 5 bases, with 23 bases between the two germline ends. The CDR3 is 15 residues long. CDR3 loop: CARTPRFRWFDEQYF. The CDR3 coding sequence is TGTGCCAGAACCCCTAGGTTCCGCTGGTTTGACGAGCAGTACTTC.

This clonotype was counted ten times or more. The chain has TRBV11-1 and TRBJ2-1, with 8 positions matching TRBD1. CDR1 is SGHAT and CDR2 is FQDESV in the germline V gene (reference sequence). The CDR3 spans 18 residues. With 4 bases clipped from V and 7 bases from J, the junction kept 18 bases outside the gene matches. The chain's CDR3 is CASSSSEVPGQATNEQFF. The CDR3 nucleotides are TGTGCCAGCAGCTCGTCAGAGGTCCCGGGACAGGCGACGAATGAGCAGTTCTTC.

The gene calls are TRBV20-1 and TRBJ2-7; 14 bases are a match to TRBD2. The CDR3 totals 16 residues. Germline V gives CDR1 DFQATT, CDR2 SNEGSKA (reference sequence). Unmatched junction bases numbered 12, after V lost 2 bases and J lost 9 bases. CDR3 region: CSARPGSGTSGSWQYF. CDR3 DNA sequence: TGCAGTGCTAGACCTGGCTCAGGGACTAGCGGGAGCTGGCAGTACTTC.

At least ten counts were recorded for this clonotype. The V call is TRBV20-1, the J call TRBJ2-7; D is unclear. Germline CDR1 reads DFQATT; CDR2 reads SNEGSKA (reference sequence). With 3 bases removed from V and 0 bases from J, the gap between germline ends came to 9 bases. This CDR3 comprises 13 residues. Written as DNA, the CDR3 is TGCAGTGCTAGTAGCCTAGTCTCCTACGAGCAGTACTTC. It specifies CSASSLVSYEQYF.

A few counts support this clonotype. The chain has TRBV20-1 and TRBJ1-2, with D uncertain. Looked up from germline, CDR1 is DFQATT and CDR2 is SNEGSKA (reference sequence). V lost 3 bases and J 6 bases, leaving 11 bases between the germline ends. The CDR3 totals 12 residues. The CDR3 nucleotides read TGCAGTGCTAGTAGAGTTTTGGATGGCTACACCTTC. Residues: CSASRVLDGYTF.

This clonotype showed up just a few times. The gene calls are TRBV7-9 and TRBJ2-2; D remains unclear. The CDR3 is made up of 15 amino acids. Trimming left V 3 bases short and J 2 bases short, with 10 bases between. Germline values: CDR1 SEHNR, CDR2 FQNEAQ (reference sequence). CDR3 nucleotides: TGTGCCAGCAGCTTCCCGGGCCTCAACACCGGGGAGCTGTTTTTT. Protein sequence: CASSFPGLNTGELFF.

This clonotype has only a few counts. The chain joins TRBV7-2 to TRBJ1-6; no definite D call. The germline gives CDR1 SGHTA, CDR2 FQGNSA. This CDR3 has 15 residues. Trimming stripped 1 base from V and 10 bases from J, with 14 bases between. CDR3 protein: CASSLGVLLGSPLHF. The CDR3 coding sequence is TGTGCCAGCAGCTTAGGGGTCCTCTTGGGCTCACCCCTCCACTTT.